This TCR beta chain was profiled in a study of cytomegalovirus exposure and HLA in healthy donors. Study details: Some 80 million unique TCR sequences came from HLA-typed donors in an early release.

To note about this clone: Its antigen remains unknown.

Whole-study findings and limits: Roughly uniform sequencing depth across donors was assumed, possibly incorrectly. TCR beta sequences numbering under 20,000 were associated with HLA alleles at 0.05 false discovery rate in a later analysis. CMV serostatus alone was available as immune exposure information.

CDR1 and CDR2 (germline): SQVTM, ANQGSEA. This CDR3 comprises 13 residues. Amplification used 60 Vbeta primers and 13 Jbeta primers. Measured with immunoSEQ multiplex PCR; TCRdb has only the in-frame clones, and not every one. Here the sample spans about 130,000 clones, roughly 10% being singletons. The origin of this receptor is a man in his forties or fifties in good health and CMV-seronegative. This sequence joins TRBV29-1 and TRBJ2-5, with no clear D. Matching the DNA end better, TRBJ2-7 makes the J call doubtful. The sequenced sample consisted of PBMCs. CDR3 DNA sequence: TGCAGCGTGACCTCGGCTAGATCCGACGAGCAGTACTTC. This encodes CSVTSARSDEQYF.